This TCR beta chain appears in the sequencing data of a study of cytomegalovirus exposure and HLA in healthy donors. In the study overall: The study's early data release held some 85 million unique TCRs from HLA-typed donors. Study-level findings and limits: Productive rates of about 87% or about 30% were seen for most TCR beta V segments in an earlier analysis. One cluster of highly shared sequence variants probably arose as a sequencing artifact.

This clone appeared once. The antigen is unknown. Per the germline V gene, CDR1 is SEHNR and CDR2 is FQNEAQ (reference sequence). Trimming at V came to 3 bases and at J to 6 bases, leaving 4 bases not matched to a gene. This CDR3 region has 14 residues. Researchers ran the PCR with 60 Vbeta and 13 Jbeta primers. Libraries were prepared by immunoSEQ multiplex PCR; TCRdb keeps only in-frame clonotypes and omits some of them. The table lists about 110,000 clones, over 70% of them singletons. Sequencing was carried out using PBMCs. The chain employs TRBV7-9 and TRBJ2-7; 11 bases line up with TRBD2. This TCR derives from a man younger than 45 in good health and CMV-seronegative. CDR3 protein: CASSFGLAGGEQYF. CDR3 DNA: TGTGCCAGCAGCTTCGGACTAGCGGGCGGCGAGCAGTACTTC.